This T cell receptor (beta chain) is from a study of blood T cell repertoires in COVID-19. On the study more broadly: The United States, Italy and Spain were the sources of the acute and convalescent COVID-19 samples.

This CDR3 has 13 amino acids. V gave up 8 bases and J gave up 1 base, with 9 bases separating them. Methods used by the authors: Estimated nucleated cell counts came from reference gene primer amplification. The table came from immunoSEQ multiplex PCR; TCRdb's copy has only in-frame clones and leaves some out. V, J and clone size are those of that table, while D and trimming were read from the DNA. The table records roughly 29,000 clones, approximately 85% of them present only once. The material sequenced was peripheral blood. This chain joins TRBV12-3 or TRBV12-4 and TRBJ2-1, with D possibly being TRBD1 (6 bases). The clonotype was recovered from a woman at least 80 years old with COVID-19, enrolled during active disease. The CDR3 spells CASVTGSYNEQFF. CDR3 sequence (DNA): TGTGCCAGCGTGACAGGATCCTACAATGAGCAGTTCTTC.